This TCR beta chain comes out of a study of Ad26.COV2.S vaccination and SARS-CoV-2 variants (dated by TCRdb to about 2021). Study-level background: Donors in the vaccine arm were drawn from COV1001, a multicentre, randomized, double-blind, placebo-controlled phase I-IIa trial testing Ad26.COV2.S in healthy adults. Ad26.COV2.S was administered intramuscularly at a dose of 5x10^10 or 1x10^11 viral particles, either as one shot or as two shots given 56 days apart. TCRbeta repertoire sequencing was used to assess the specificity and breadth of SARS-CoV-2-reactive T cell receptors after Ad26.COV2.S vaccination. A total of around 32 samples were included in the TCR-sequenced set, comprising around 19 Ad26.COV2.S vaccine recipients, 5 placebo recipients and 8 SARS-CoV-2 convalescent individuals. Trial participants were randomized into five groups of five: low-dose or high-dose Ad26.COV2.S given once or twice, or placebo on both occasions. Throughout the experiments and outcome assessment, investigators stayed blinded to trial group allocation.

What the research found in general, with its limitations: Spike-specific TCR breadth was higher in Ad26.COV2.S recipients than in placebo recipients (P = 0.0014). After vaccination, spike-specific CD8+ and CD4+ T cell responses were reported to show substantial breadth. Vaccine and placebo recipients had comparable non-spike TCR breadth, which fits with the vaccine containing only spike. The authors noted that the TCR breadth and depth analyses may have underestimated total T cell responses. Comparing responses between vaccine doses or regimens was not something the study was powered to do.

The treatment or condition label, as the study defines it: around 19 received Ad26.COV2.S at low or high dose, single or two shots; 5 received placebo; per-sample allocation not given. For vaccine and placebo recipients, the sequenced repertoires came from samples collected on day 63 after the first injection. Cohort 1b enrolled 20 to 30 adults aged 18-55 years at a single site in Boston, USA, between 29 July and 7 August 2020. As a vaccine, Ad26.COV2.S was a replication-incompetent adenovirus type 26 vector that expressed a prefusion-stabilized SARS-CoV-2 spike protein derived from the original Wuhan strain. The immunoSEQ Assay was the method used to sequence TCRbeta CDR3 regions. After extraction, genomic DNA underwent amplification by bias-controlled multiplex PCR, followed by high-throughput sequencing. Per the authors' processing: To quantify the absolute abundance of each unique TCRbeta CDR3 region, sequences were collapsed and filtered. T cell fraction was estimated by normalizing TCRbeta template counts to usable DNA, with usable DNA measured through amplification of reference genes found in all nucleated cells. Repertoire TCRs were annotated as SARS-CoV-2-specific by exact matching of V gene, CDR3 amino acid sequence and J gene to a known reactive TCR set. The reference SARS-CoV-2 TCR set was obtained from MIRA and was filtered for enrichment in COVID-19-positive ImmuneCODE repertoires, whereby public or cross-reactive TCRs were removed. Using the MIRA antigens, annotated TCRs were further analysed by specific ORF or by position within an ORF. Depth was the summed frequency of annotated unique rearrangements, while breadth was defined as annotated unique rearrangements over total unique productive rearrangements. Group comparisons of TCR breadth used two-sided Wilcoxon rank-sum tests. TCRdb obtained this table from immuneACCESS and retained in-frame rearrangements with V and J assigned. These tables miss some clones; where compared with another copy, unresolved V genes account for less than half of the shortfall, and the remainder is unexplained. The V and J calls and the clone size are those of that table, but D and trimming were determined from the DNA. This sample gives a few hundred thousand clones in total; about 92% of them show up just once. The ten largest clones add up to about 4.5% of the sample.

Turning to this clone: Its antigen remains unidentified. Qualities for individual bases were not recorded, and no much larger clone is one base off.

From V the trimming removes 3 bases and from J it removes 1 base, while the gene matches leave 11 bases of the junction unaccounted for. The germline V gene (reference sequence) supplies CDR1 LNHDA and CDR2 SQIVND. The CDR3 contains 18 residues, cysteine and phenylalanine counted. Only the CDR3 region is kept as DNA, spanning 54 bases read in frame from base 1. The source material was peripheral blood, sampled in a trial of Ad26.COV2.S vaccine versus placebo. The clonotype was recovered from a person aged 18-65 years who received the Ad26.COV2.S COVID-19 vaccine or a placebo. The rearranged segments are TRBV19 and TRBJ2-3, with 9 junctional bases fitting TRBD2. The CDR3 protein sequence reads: CASSMPGLAGGGTDTQYF. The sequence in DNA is TGTGCCAGTAGTATGCCGGGACTAGCCGGAGGGGGCACAGATACGCAGTATTTT.